Here is one T cell receptor (beta chain) with its context. Its antigen has not been determined. The sample holds no much larger clone one base away, and base qualities are not on file. In the paper's terms, the treatment or condition label means: roughly 11-day PBMC culture with coronavirus spike peptide pools or control peptides (ViraFEST assay). The ViraFEST assay, used in the study, expanded antigen-specific T cells with peptide pools and then identified the expanded clonotypes through TCR sequencing. Positive SARS-CoV-2 PCR tests in the convalescent patients dated from March to December 2020, before Alpha, Beta and Delta variants emerged in the United States. PBMCs were cultured at fewer than 2.5 million per well in IMDM supplemented with about 5% human AB serum and about 10 IU/ml IL-2, with about 10 ug/ml peptide pools added. On days 3 and 7, half of the culture medium was replaced with fresh IL-2-containing medium. Once the cells had been in culture for over 9 days, the EasySep CD4+ T cell isolation kit was used to isolate CD4+ T cells by negative selection. Ficoll-Paque Plus gradient centrifugation was used to isolate PBMCs from whole blood, and the isolated PBMCs were then either used fresh or cryopreserved at -140C. Each culture condition was generally run in triplicate wells.

The data derive from a study of vaccination and CD4 T cells after COVID-19 (dated by TCRdb to between 2021 and 2024). With regard to the full study: SARS-CoV-2 positivity had been established in the convalescent patients by nasal swab PCR, and mild disease was recorded in several of these patients and severe disease in one. In the convalescent cohort there were six males and four females, among whom were two Hispanic individuals, seven Caucasians, two Asians and one multiracial person. Two doses of either the Pfizer-BioNTech BNT162b2 vaccine (n=8) or the Moderna mRNA-1273 vaccine (n=2) were administered to participants. Post-COVID blood samples from convalescent patients were collected a median of about 100 days after diagnosis, with a range of roughly 30 to 170 days. Post-vaccine blood samples were taken a median of around 77 days after the second vaccine dose, with a range of about 14 to 241 days. Culture stimuli were overlapping spike peptide pools from SARS-CoV-2 and from the common cold coronaviruses HCoV-NL63, HCoV-OC43 and HCoV-229E. Control cultures received a CEFX viral epitope pool as the positive control, an HIV-1 Nef peptide pool as the negative control, or no peptide. In roughly 11 COVID-19 convalescent patients and a few infection-naive healthy vaccine recipients, the spike-specific CD4+ TCR repertoire before mRNA vaccination was compared with the repertoire after mRNA vaccination.

General conclusions and limits of the study: The median count of SARS-CoV-2-reactive clonotypes went up from around 20 after infection to around 38 after vaccination, although the change was not significant. Of the vaccine-specific clones found in convalescent patients, nearly all (304 of 307) were mono-reactive for SARS-CoV-2 spike instead of being cross-reactive with common cold coronaviruses. The study included relatively few convalescent patients and did not analyze early timepoints after natural infection. In convalescent patients, a median about 90% of post-vaccine SARS-CoV-2-reactive clones were detected only after vaccination, and vaccine-specific priming was suggested by this finding.

The library was generated by PCR. At the Johns Hopkins FTIC core, DNA from the cultured CD4+ T cells underwent TCR sequencing with the Oncomine TCR Beta short-read assay. The QIAamp micro DNA kit was used to extract genomic DNA from the cultured CD4+ T cells. Oncomine TCR Beta libraries made from cultured CD4+ T cells were pooled using unique dual indexes and sequenced on an Illumina iSeq 100. Turning to the authors' computational methods: Non-productive sequences were filtered out, and CDR3s that did not start with C, did not end with F or W, or were shorter than 7 amino acids were discarded. Antigen-specific clonotypes were identified with the MANAFEST web application by comparing peptide-stimulated wells with reference and other culture wells. Positive clones required FDR below 0.05, an odds ratio above 5, and productive frequency above 0.1% in at least two of three replicate wells. Cross-reactive clonotypes were defined as significantly expanded in both SARS-CoV-2 spike wells and at least one common cold coronavirus spike condition. Levenshtein distances (stringdist) and unrooted phylogenetic trees (ape) in R version 3.6.1 were used to assess CDR3 homology. TCRdb handled the public reads itself, with Q25 trimming in fastp and clone calling in MiXCR, and kept productive beta chains. Every entry covers one CDR3 protein and lists the most common genes and DNA from its rows. The V and J calls follow TCRdb's processing rather than the paper's. This sample is represented by approximately 20,000 distinct CDR3 sequences; about 21% of them were singletons. The top ten clonotypes cover about 8% of the sample.

Sequencing was performed on cultured CD4+ T cells from blood. The sequence came from a human donor with COVID-19.

The DNA sequence follows: TGTGCCTGCCCCCTCGGCCGGTTGATCCAGGGAGGCTATGGCTACACCTTC. This is translated as CACPLGRLIQGGYGYTF. The chain couples TRBV30 to TRBJ1-2; a tentative D match to TRBD1 spans 5 bases. The CDR3 measures 17 amino acids from cysteine to phenylalanine. The only DNA kept is the CDR3, 51 bases in frame from the first base. CDR1 GTSNPN and CDR2 SVGIG were looked up in the germline V gene (reference sequence). Cut back by 6 bases and 4 bases, the V and J ends lie 27 bases apart. The variable domain in full, with residues beyond the CDR3 obtained from the reference TRBV30 and TRBJ1-2 genes, is SQTIHQWPATLVQPVGSPLSLECTVEGTSNPNLYWYRQAAGRGLQLLFYSVGIGQISSEVPQNLSASRPQDRQFILSSKKLLLSDSGFYLCACPLGRLIQGGYGYTFGSGTRLTVV.